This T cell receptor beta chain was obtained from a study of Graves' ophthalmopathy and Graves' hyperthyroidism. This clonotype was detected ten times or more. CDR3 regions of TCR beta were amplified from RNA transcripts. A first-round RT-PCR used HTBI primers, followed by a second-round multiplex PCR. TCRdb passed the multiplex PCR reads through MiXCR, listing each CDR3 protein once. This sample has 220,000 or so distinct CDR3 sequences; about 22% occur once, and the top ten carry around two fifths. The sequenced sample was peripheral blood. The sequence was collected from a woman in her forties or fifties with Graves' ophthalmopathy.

The chain's CDR3 is CASRPRRSSYEQYF. CDR3 DNA: TGTGCCAGTAGACCTCGCCGGAGCTCCTACGAGCAGTACTTC. The gene calls are TRBV19 and TRBJ2-7; D not certain. V lost 6 bases and J lost 0, with 12 bases in between. CDR1 LNHDA and CDR2 SQIVND come from the germline V gene (reference sequence). The CDR3 loop spans 14 amino acids.